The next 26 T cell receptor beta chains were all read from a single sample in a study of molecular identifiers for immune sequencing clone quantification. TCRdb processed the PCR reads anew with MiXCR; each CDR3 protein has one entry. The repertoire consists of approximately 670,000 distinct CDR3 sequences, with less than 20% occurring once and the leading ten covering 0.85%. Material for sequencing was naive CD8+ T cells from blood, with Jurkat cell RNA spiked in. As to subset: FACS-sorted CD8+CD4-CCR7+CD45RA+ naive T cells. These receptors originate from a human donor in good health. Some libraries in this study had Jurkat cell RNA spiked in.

This CDR3 reads CASSQETPLNSPLHF. CDR3 nucleotides: TGCGCCAGCAGCCAAGAGACACCGCTTAATTCACCCCTCCACTTT. The chain links TRBV4-3 to TRBJ1-6; D unresolved. Trimming removed 0 bases from V and 6 bases from J, with 9 bases in between. The CDR3 spans 15 residues. CDR1 LGHNA and CDR2 YSLEER come from the germline V gene.

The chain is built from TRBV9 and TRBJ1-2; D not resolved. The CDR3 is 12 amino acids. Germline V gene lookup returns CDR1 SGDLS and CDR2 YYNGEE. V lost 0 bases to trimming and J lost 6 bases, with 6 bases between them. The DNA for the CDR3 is TGTGCCAGCAGCGTAGTAAGACATGGCTACACCTTC. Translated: CASSVVRHGYTF.

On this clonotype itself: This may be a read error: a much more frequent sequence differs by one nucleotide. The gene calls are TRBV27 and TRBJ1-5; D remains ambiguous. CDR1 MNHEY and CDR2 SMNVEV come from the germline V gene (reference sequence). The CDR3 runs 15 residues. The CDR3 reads CASSLDGFSNRPQHF. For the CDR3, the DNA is TGTGCCAGCAGTTTAGACGGGTTCAGCAATCGGCCCCAGCATTTT.

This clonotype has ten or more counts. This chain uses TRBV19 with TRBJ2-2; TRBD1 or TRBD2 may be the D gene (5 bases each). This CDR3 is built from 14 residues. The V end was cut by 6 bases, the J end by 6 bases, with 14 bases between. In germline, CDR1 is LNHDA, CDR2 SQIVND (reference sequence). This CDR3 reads CASRMGELSGELFF. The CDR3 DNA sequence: TGTGCCAGTAGGATGGGGGAGCTGTCCGGGGAGCTGTTTTTT.

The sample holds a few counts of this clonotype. CDR3 sequence: CASSLVQGAGDTQYF. DNA for the CDR3: TGTGCCAGCAGCTTGGTGCAGGGGGCAGGAGATACGCAGTATTTT. This chain joins TRBV5-6 and TRBJ2-3, with 8 bases aligning to TRBD1. Per germline, CDR1 SGHDT and CDR2 YYEEEE. Trimming took 0 bases from V and 5 from J; bases not matched to a gene: 5. The length of the CDR3 is 15 residues.

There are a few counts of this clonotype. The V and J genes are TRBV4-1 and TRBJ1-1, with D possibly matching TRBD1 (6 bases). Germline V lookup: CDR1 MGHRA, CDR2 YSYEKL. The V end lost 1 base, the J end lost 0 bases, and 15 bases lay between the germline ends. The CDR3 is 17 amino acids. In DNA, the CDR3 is TGCGCCAGCAGCCAAGGCGGGGGGCAAACCATGAACACTGAAGCTTTCTTT. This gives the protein CASSQGGGQTMNTEAFF.

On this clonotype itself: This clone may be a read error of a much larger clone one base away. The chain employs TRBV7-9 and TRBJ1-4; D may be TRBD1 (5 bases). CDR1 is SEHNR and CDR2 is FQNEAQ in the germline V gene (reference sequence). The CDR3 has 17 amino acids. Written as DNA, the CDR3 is TGTGCCAGCAGCTCTTGGACGGGGCCCTCCCCTGGCGAAAAACTGGTTTTT. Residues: CASSSWTGPSPGEKLVF.

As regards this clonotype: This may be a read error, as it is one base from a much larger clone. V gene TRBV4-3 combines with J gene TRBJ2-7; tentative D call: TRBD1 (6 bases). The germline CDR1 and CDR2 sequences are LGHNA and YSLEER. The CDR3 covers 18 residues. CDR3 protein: CASGQVVLGATSTYEQYF. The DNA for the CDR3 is TGCGCCAGCGGCCAAGTTGTTTTGGGGGCGACTTCAACCTACGAGCAGTACTTC.

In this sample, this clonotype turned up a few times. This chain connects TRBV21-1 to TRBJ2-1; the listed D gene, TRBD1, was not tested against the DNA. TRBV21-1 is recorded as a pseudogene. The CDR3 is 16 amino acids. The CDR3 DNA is TGTGCCAGCAGCAAAGGGGGACAGGGCCATTCTAGAGAGCAGTTCTTC. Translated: CASSKGGQGHSREQFF.

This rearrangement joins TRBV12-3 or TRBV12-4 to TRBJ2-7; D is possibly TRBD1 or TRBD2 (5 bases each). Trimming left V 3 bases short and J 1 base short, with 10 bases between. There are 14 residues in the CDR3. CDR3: CASSFWGGSYEQYF. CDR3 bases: TGTGCCAGCAGTTTCTGGGGCGGGTCCTACGAGCAGTACTTC.

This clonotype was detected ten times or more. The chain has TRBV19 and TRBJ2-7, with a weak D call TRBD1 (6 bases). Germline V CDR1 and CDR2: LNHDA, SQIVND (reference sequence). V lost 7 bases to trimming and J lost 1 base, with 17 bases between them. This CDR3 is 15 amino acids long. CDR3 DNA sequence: TGTGCCAGTAAGATGGCAGGGGAGAGGTCCTACGAGCAGTACTTC. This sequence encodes CASKMAGERSYEQYF.

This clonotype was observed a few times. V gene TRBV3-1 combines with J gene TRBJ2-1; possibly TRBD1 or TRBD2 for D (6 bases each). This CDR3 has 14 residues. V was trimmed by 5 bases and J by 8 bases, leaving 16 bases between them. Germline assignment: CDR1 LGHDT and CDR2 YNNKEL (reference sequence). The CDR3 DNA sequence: TGTGCCAGCAGCGCAAGCTGGGGGGCTGATGAGCAGTTCTTC. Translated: CASSASWGADEQFF.

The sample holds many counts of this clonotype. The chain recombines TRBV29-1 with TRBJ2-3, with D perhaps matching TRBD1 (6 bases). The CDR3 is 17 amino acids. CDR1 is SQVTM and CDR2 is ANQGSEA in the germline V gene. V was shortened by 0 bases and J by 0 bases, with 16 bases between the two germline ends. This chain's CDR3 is CSVEDPPGATSTDTQYF. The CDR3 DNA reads TGCAGCGTTGAAGACCCCCCAGGGGCCACTAGCACAGATACGCAGTATTTT.

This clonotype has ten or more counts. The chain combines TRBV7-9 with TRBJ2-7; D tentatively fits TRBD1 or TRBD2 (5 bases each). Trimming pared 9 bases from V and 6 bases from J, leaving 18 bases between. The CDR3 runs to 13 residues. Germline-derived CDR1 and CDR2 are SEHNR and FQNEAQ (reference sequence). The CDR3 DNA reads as TGTGCCAGTAGGATGGGACCGAGGGGCGAGCAGTACTTC. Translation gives CASRMGPRGEQYF.

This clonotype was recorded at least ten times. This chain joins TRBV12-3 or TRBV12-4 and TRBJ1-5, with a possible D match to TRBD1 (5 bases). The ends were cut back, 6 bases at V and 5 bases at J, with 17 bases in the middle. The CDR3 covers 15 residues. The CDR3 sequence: CASSFVGTLDQPQHF. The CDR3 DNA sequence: TGTGCCAGCAGCTTCGTTGGGACTCTGGATCAGCCCCAGCATTTT.

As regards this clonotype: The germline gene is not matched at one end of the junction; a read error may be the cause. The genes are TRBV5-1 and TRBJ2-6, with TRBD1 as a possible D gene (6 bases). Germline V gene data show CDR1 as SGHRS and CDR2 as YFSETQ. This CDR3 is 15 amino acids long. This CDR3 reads CASSLDRAGANILTF. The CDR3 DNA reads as TGCGCCAGCAGCTTGGACAGGGCTGGGGCCAACATCCTGACTTTC.

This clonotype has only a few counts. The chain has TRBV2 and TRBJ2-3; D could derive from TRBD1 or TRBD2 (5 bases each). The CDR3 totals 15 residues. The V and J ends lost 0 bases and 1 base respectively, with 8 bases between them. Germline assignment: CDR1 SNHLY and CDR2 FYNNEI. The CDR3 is CASSEAGPRTDTQYF. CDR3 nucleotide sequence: TGTGCCAGCAGTGAAGCGGGACCCCGCACAGATACGCAGTATTTT.

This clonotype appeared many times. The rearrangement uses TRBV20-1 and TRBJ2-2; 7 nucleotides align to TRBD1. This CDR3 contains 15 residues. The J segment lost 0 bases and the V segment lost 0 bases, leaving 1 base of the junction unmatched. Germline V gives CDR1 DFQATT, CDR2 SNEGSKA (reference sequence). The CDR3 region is CSARDGTANTGELFF. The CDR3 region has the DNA TGCAGTGCTAGAGATGGGACAGCGAACACCGGGGAGCTGTTTTTT.

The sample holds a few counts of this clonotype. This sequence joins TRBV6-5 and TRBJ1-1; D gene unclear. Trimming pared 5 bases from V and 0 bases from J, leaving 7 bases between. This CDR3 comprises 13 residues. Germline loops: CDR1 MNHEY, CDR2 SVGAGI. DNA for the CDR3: TGTGCCAGCAGTCATGATATGAACACTGAAGCTTTCTTT. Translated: CASSHDMNTEAFF.

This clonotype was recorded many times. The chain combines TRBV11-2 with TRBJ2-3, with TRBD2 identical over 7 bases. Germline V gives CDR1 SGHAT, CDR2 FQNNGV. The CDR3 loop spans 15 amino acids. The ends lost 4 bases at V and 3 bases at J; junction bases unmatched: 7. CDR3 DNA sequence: TGTGCCAGCAGCTCGAGCGGACTAGAAACAGATACGCAGTATTTT. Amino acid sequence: CASSSSGLETDTQYF.

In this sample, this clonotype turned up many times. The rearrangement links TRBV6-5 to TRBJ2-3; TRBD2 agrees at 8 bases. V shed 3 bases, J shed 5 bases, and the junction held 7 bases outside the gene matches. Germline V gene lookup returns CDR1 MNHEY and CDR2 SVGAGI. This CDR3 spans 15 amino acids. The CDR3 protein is CASSYSGTSEDTQYF. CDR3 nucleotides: TGTGCCAGCAGTTATTCCGGGACTAGTGAAGATACGCAGTATTTT.

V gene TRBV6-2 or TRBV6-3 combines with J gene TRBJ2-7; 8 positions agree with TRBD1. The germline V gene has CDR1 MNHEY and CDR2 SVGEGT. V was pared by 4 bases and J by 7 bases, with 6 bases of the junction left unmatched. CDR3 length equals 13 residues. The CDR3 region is CASSWTGWQEQYF. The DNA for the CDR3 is TGTGCCAGCAGTTGGACAGGGTGGCAAGAGCAGTACTTC.

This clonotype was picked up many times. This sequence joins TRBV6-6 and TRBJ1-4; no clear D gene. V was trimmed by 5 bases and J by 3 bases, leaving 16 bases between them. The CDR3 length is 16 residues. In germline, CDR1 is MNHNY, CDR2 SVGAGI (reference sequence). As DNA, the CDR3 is TGTGCCAGCAGTCCCGTCGTTGTGGGCCCTAATGAAAAACTGTTTTTT. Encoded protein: CASSPVVVGPNEKLFF.

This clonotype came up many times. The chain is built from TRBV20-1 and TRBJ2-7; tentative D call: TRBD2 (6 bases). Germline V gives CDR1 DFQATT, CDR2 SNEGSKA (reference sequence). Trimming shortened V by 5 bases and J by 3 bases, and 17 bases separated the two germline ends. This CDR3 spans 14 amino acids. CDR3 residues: CSASIVGGGYEQYF. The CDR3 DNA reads TGCAGTGCTTCCATCGTGGGAGGAGGCTACGAGCAGTACTTC.

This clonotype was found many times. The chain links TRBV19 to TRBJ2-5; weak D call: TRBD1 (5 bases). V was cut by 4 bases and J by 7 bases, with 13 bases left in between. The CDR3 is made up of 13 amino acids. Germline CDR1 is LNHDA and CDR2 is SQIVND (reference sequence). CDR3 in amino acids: CASSSSTAVTQYF. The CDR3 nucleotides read TGTGCCAGTAGTAGTTCGACAGCAGTGACCCAGTACTTC.

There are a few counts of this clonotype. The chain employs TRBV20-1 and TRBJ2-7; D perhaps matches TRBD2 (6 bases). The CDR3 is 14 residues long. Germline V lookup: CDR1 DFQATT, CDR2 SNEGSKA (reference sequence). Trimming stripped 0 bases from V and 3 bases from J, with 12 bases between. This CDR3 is CSARDYQTSYEQYF. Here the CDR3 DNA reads TGCAGTGCTAGAGATTATCAGACTAGCTACGAGCAGTACTTC.